This T cell receptor beta chain is drawn from a study of cytomegalovirus exposure and HLA in healthy donors. Losses at the gene ends were 7 bases for V and 6 bases for J; bases not matched to a gene: 5. The CDR3 loop spans 13 amino acids. Germline loops: CDR1 SNHLY, CDR2 FYNNEI. The PCR ran on 60 Vbeta and 13 Jbeta primers. Sequenced by immunoSEQ multiplex PCR; TCRdb stores in-frame clones only, minus some. The sample contains about 160,000 clones, over 60% of which appear only once. The source is a middle-aged woman in good health and CMV-seronegative. V usage is TRBV2 and J usage is TRBJ2-1; 8 nucleotides agree with TRBD2. Material: PBMCs. As DNA, the CDR3 is TGTGCCAGCACCAGCGGGGGTCTCAATGAGCAGTTCTTC. This translates into CASTSGGLNEQFF.